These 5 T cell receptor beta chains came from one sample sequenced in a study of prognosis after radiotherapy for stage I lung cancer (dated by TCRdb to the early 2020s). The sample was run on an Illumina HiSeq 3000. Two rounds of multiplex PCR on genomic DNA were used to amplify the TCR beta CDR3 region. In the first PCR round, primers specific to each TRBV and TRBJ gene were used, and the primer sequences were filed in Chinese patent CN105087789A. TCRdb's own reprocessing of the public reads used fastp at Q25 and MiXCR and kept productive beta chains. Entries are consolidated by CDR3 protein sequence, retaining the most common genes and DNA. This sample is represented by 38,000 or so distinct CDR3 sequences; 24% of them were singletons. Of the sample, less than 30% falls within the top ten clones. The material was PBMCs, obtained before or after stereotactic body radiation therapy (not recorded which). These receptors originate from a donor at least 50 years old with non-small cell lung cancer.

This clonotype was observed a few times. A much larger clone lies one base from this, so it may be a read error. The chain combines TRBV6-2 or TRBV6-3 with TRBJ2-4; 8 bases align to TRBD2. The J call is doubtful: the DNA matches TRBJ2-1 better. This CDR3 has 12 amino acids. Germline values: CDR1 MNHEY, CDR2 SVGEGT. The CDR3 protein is CACRRLASEQFF. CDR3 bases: TGTGCCTGCAGGCGACTAGCGAGTGAGCAGTTCTTC.

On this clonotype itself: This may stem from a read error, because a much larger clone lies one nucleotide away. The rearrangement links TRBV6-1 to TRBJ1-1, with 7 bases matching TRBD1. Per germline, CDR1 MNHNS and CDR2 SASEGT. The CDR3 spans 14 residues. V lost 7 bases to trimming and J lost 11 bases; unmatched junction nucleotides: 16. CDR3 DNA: TGTGCCAGCATTACCGGACAGGCCAGGAGTTGGGCTTTCTTT. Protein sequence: CASITGQARSWAFF.

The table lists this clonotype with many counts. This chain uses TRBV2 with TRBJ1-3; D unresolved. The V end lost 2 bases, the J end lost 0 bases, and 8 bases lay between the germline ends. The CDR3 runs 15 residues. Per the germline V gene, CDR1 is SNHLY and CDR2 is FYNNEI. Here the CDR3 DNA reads TGTGCCAGCAGTGAACGGTCTAACTCTGGAAACACCATATATTTT. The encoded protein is CASSERSNSGNTIYF.

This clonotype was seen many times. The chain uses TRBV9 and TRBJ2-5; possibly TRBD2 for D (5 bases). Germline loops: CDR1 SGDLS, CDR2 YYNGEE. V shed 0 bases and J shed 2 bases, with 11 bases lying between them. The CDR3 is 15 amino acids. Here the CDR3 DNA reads TGTGCCAGCAGCGTAGAGGGCGGAGGACAAGAGACCCAGTACTTC. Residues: CASSVEGGGQETQYF. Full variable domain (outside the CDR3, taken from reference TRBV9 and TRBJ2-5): DSGVTQTPKHLITATGQRVTLRCSPRSGDLSVYWYQQSLDQGLQFLIQYYNGEERAKGNILERFSAQQFPDLHSELNLSSLELGDSALYFCASSVEGGGQETQYFGPGTRLLVL.

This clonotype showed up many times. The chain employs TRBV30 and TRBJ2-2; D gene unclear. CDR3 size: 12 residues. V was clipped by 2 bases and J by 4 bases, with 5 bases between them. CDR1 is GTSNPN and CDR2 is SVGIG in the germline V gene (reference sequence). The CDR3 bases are TGTGCCTGGAGTCGGGTCACCGGGGAGCTGTTTTTT. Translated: CAWSRVTGELFF.